A single sample is the source of the 29 T cell receptor beta chains below, sequenced in a study of T cell repertoires in cytomegalovirus infection. The antigens these receptors bind are not known. Each CDR3 protein gets one entry after TCRdb re-called the reads with MiXCR. Of approximately 730,000 distinct CDR3 sequences in the sample, around a third were seen once. The source was cultured PBMCs, collected from culture after CMV antigen stimulation. The receptor source for this set is a human donor in good health (CMV status not recorded). Some clones in this sample may be carry-over from other donors' samples.

This clonotype was counted a few times. This chain connects TRBV20-1 to TRBJ2-2, with TRBD1 matching 7 bases. The germline V gene has CDR1 DFQATT and CDR2 SNEGSKA (reference sequence). The CDR3 spans 15 residues. Trimming at V came to 0 bases and at J to 1 base, leaving 2 bases not matched to a gene. CDR3 in DNA: TGCAGTGCTAGAGAGGGGACAGTGAACACCGGGGAGCTGTTTTTT. The encoded protein is CSAREGTVNTGELFF.

The chain is built from TRBV27 and TRBJ2-5, with 11 bases aligning to TRBD2. The germline CDR1 and CDR2 sequences are MNHEY and SMNVEV (reference sequence). V was clipped by 5 bases and J by 4 bases; unmatched bases: 9. This CDR3 is 16 amino acids long. The CDR3 region has the DNA TGTGCCAGCAGTCCCTTGCTAGCGGGGGGTTCAGAGACCCAGTACTTC. Encoded protein: CASSPLLAGGSETQYF.

V and J are TRBV2 and TRBJ2-1; D is perhaps TRBD2 (5 bases). Germline CDR1 and CDR2: SNHLY and FYNNEI. CDR3 length equals 16 residues. Trimming left V 2 bases short and J 0 bases short, with 11 bases between. The DNA of the CDR3 is TGTGCCAGCAGTGAATTGGACTCCAGCTCCTACAATGAGCAGTTCTTC. Its translation: CASSELDSSSYNEQFF.

This clonotype was seen a few times. As DNA, the CDR3 is TGTGCCAGCACCACAATGATAGGTAGCGGGGGCCGACTTCGAGAGACCCAGTACTTC. Translation: CASTTMIGSGGRLRETQYF. This chain connects TRBV12-3 or TRBV12-4 to TRBJ2-5; 9 bases align to TRBD2. This CDR3 region has 19 residues. The ends lost 7 bases at V and 4 bases at J; junction bases unmatched: 22.

This sequence joins TRBV10-2 and TRBJ1-1; TRBD1 agrees at 7 bases. V lost 6 bases and J lost 5; bases outside the gene matches: 9. Germline V lookup: CDR1 WSHSY, CDR2 SAAADI. CDR3 length equals 14 residues. DNA for the CDR3: TGCGCCAGCAGGGCGACAGGGTTCGGGACTGAAGCTTTCTTT. Protein: CASRATGFGTEAFF.

The J gene is TRBJ2-7, the V gene TRBV29-1; 10 positions match TRBD2. This CDR3 comprises 12 residues. Trimming at V came to 4 bases and at J to 6 bases, leaving 3 bases not matched to a gene. Germline V gives CDR1 SQVTM, CDR2 ANQGSEA. CDR3 nucleotides: TGCAGCGTTGCTAGCGGGAGTGCCGAGCAGTACTTC. Its protein product is CSVASGSAEQYF.

This clonotype turned up a few times. The chain couples TRBV6-1 to TRBJ2-2; D call uncertain. The CDR3 runs 13 residues. CDR1 is MNHNS, CDR2 SASEGT, per germline. Trimming shortened V by 1 base and J by 9 bases, and 9 bases separated the two germline ends. In nucleotides, the CDR3 is TGTGCCAGCAGTGAAGGGGTACAGCGGGAGCTGTTTTTT. The encoded protein is CASSEGVQRELFF.

The chain joins TRBV6-2 or TRBV6-3 to TRBJ2-3; D tentatively fits TRBD1 or TRBD2 (5 bases each). The CDR3 consists of 15 residues. Trimming stripped 7 bases from V and 3 bases from J, with 17 bases between. Per the germline V gene, CDR1 is MNHEY and CDR2 is SVGEGT. The CDR3 loop reads CASTPTRGVTDTQYF. The CDR3 region has the DNA TGTGCCAGCACCCCGACTCGAGGGGTTACAGATACGCAGTATTTT.

A few counts support this clonotype. The chain combines TRBV7-6 with TRBJ1-4; D is possibly TRBD1 (6 bases). The CDR3 spans 16 residues. Trimming cost V 4 bases and J 5 bases, with 17 bases left between them. Per the germline V gene, CDR1 is SGHVS and CDR2 is FNYEAQ. DNA of the CDR3: TGTGCCAGCAGCTCTAACAGGGCTGGAGAAAATGAAAAACTGTTTTTT. Translated: CASSSNRAGENEKLFF. The whole variable domain, remainder taken from reference TRBV7-6 and TRBJ1-4, is GAGVSQSPRYKVTKRGQDVALRCDPISGHVSLYWYRQALGQGPEFLTYFNYEAQQDKSGLPNDRFSAERPEGSISTLTIQRTEQRDSAMYRCASSSNRAGENEKLFFGSGTQLSVL.

This sequence joins TRBV28 and TRBJ1-2; maybe TRBD1 (6 bases). This CDR3 is built from 13 residues. The germline CDR1 and CDR2 sequences are MDHEN and SYDVKM. In nucleotides, the CDR3 is TGTGCGGTACTAGGGGGGCAGATCTATGGCTACACCTTC. This gives the protein CAVLGGQIYGYTF.

This chain connects TRBV6-1 to TRBJ2-1; D is possibly TRBD2 (6 bases). Per germline, CDR1 MNHNS and CDR2 SASEGT. V gave up 6 bases and J gave up 6 bases, with 18 bases separating them. CDR3 length: 15 residues. This CDR3 reads CASRPPGAGLNEQFF. CDR3 DNA: TGTGCCAGCAGACCCCCTGGCGCGGGGCTCAATGAGCAGTTCTTC.

This clonotype has just a few counts. J is TRBJ2-5 and V is TRBV7-2; maybe TRBD1 (5 bases). V dropped 3 bases and J dropped 6 bases, with 8 bases sitting between them. CDR1 and CDR2 from the germline V gene are SGHTA and FQGNSA. The CDR3 has 12 residues. CDR3 protein: CASSFGAQTQYF. The CDR3 DNA sequence: TGTGCCAGCAGCTTTGGGGCCCAGACCCAGTACTTC.

This clonotype was counted between two and nine times. The chain uses TRBV5-1 and TRBJ2-7; 10 bases line up with TRBD2. The V and J ends lost 4 bases and 7 bases, in that order; junction bases with no gene match: 11. The CDR3 covers 15 residues. Germline loops: CDR1 SGHRS, CDR2 YFSETQ. The CDR3 reads CASSRILAGEREQYF. The CDR3 DNA reads TGCGCCAGCAGCCGTATCCTAGCGGGAGAAAGGGAGCAGTACTTC.

This clonotype was detected a few times. The rearrangement links TRBV4-1 to TRBJ1-5; unclear D gene. This CDR3 has 15 amino acids. CDR1 MGHRA and CDR2 YSYEKL come from the germline V gene. The ends were cut back, 0 bases at V and 8 bases at J, with 14 bases in the middle. The CDR3 sequence: CASSQDNLGVEPQHF. Written as DNA, the CDR3 is TGCGCCAGCAGCCAAGATAATTTGGGTGTGGAGCCCCAGCATTTT.

A few counts support this clonotype. J is TRBJ2-1 and V is TRBV12-3 or TRBV12-4, with 7 nucleotides matching TRBD2. V shed 6 bases and J 0 bases; nucleotides not matched to a gene: 17. The CDR3 length is 19 residues. The CDR3: CASRLKGLAALLSYNEQFF. For the CDR3, the DNA is TGTGCCAGCAGACTAAAAGGGCTAGCGGCACTCCTCTCCTACAATGAGCAGTTCTTC.

This clonotype was seen many times. The CDR3 DNA reads as TGTGCCAGCAGGACCCGAGACAGGGGGAACTATGGCTACACCTTC. This translates into CASRTRDRGNYGYTF. The gene calls are TRBV11-2 and TRBJ1-2, with 9 nucleotides matching TRBD1. The CDR3 consists of 15 residues. Germline V lookup: CDR1 SGHAT, CDR2 FQNNGV. The V gene end was trimmed by 6 bases and the J gene end by 2 bases; junction bases not matched to a gene: 7.

This chain uses TRBV2 with TRBJ2-1, with D uncertain. Trimming shortened V by 3 bases and J by 0 bases, and 6 bases separated the two germline ends. Looked up from germline, CDR1 is SNHLY and CDR2 is FYNNEI. The CDR3 runs to 14 residues. The CDR3: CASSEPSSYNEQFF. As DNA, the CDR3 is TGTGCCAGCAGTGAGCCGAGCTCCTACAATGAGCAGTTCTTC.

A few counts support this clonotype. This sequence joins TRBV27 and TRBJ2-7, with no clear D. Trimming took off 2 bases at V and 3 bases at J, with 8 bases between the two ends. CDR1 MNHEY and CDR2 SMNVEV come from the germline V gene (reference sequence). The CDR3 covers 13 residues. CDR3 bases: TGTGCCAGCAGTTTAGGCGAATACTACGAGCAGTACTTC. Its translation: CASSLGEYYEQYF.

This clonotype was seen a handful of times. This CDR3 reads CASSQEHLDSPLHF. The CDR3 coding sequence is TGTGCCAGCAGCCAAGAGCATTTAGATTCACCCCTCCACTTT. V gene TRBV7-9 combines with J gene TRBJ1-6; D is uncertain. V lost 5 bases to trimming and J lost 8 bases, with 13 bases between them. The length of the CDR3 is 14 residues. Germline V gene data show CDR1 as SEHNR and CDR2 as FQNEAQ (reference sequence).

This chain uses TRBV20-1 with TRBJ1-4, with 7 positions matching TRBD1. CDR1 and CDR2 (germline): DFQATT, SNEGSKA (reference sequence). The CDR3 loop spans 13 amino acids. The J segment lost 5 bases and the V segment lost 6 bases, leaving 6 bases of the junction unmatched. The CDR3 bases are TGCAGTGCACCGGGACAGTTAAATGAAAAACTGTTTTTT. This codes for CSAPGQLNEKLFF.

V usage is TRBV7-2 and J usage is TRBJ2-1; TRBD2 is a possible D gene (5 bases). Trimming took off 2 bases at V and 6 bases at J, with 14 bases between the two ends. Looked up from germline, CDR1 is SGHTA and CDR2 is FQGNSA. The CDR3 consists of 15 residues. The CDR3: CASSLFVGATNEQFF. The CDR3 nucleotides read TGTGCCAGCAGCTTATTCGTGGGAGCCACCAATGAGCAGTTCTTC.

The chain recombines TRBV6-1 with TRBJ2-7, with a possible D match to TRBD2 (5 bases). The V end lost 6 bases, the J end lost 3 bases, and 15 bases lay between the germline ends. Germline CDR1 and CDR2: MNHNS and SASEGT. The CDR3 consists of 14 residues. The CDR3 sequence is CASRLGPINYEQYF. CDR3 sequence (DNA): TGTGCCAGCAGACTAGGACCGATTAACTACGAGCAGTACTTC.

This clonotype was detected a few times. The chain combines TRBV7-2 with TRBJ1-1, with no clear D. Germline V gene sequence: CDR1 SGHTA, CDR2 FQGNSA. This CDR3 comprises 12 residues. With 7 bases removed from V and 3 bases from J, the gap between germline ends came to 9 bases. In DNA, the CDR3 is TGTGCCAGCAAAACTACGGACACTGAAGCTTTCTTT. Translated, it gives CASKTTDTEAFF.

The table lists this clonotype with a few counts. The chain couples TRBV28 to TRBJ2-7; D not resolved. This CDR3 region has 12 residues. Trimming took 3 bases from V and 3 from J, leaving 6 bases between them. CDR1 and CDR2 (germline): MDHEN, SYDVKM. The CDR3 coding sequence is TGTGCCAGCAGTTTGTCCAACTACGAGCAGTACGTC. Its protein product is CASSLSNYEQYV.

This clonotype came up a few times. The chain has TRBV6-1 and TRBJ2-7, with D maybe TRBD1 (5 bases). V was pared by 7 bases and J by 2 bases, with 18 bases between. CDR1 and CDR2 from the germline V gene are MNHNS and SASEGT. The CDR3 extends over 15 amino acids. DNA of the CDR3: TGTGCCAGCACGTACTCCGACAGTACCACCTACGAGCAGTACTTC. Its translation is CASTYSDSTTYEQYF.

This chain links TRBV19 with TRBJ1-1; 9 positions match TRBD1. J gave up 7 bases and V 5 bases, and 14 bases lay outside the gene matches. Per germline, CDR1 LNHDA and CDR2 SQIVND (reference sequence). The CDR3 sequence is 16 residues long. The CDR3 sequence: CASSSAGTGLFIEAFF. The CDR3 coding sequence is TGTGCCAGTAGTTCGGCCGGGACAGGGTTGTTCATTGAAGCTTTCTTT.

The chain joins TRBV6-2 or TRBV6-3 to TRBJ2-1; D possibly corresponds to TRBD2 (6 bases). The V gene lost 10 bases and the J gene lost 1 base, with 14 bases spanning the gap. The CDR3 contains 14 residues. Germline V CDR1 and CDR2: MNHEY, SVGEGT. The CDR3: CATRVGSSYNEQFF. The CDR3 DNA is TGTGCCACCCGAGTCGGGAGTTCCTACAATGAGCAGTTCTTC.

This clonotype was detected a few times. The V call is TRBV11-2, the J call TRBJ2-1; possible D gene TRBD1, 6 bases. This CDR3 is 12 amino acids long. V dropped 4 bases and J dropped 12 bases, with 13 bases sitting between them. Germline assignment: CDR1 SGHAT and CDR2 FQNNGV. In DNA, the CDR3 is TGTGCCAGCAGCTCTATCCAGGGGACGCAGTTCTTC. It translates to CASSSIQGTQFF.

This chain joins TRBV20-1 and TRBJ2-5, with 10 positions matching TRBD2. The junction had 13 bases not matched to a gene; V was cut back by 5 bases and J by 1 base. Germline V gives CDR1 DFQATT, CDR2 SNEGSKA (reference sequence). The CDR3 is 17 amino acids. CDR3 in amino acids: CSAYPLAGGIRQETQYF. CDR3 sequence (DNA): TGCAGTGCTTACCCCTTAGCGGGAGGCATCCGCCAAGAGACCCAGTACTTC.